This entry lists 26 T cell receptor beta chains sequenced from one sample in a study of cytomegalovirus exposure and HLA in healthy donors (dated by TCRdb to 2016 to 2017). To prepare the library, the immunoSEQ multiplex PCR assay was applied. The multiplex PCR relied on a mix of 60 forward primers for TCR Vbeta segments and 13 reverse primers for TCR Jbeta segments. Held by TCRdb, this immuneACCESS table contains in-frame sequences only and omits some clones. Under half of the omission traces to an unresolved V gene where checked; the cause of the rest is unknown. The sample table shows some 130,000 clones, and around 69% are seen once. The top ten constitute about 3% of the sample. The material sequenced was PBMCs. The origin of the receptors is a human donor in good health.

This clone appeared a single time. The V and J genes are TRBV28 and TRBJ1-5; D possibly corresponds to TRBD1 (6 bases). Germline CDR1 is MDHEN and CDR2 is SYDVKM. The CDR3 runs to 12 residues. Trimming removed 2 bases at V and 15 bases at J, with 14 bases between. For the CDR3, the DNA is TGTGCCAGCAGTTTACGTCGGGAGGGGGGGCATTTT. Translation: CASSLRREGGHF.

For this clone: In the same sample, other DNA sequences code for this CDR3. The chain is built from TRBV7-9 and TRBJ1-2, with TRBD1 matching 11 bases. This CDR3 has 13 amino acids. Germline V CDR1 and CDR2: SEHNR, FQNEAQ (reference sequence). J was trimmed by 8 bases and V by 1 base; bases with no gene match: 0. CDR3: CASSLGTGGGYTF. The CDR3 DNA sequence: TGTGCCAGCAGCTTAGGGACAGGGGGCGGCTACACCTTC.

This sequence joins TRBV27 and TRBJ2-1; 9 nucleotides line up with TRBD1. The CDR3 spans 17 residues. With 4 bases clipped from V and 4 bases from J, the junction kept 11 bases outside the gene matches. In germline, CDR1 is MNHEY, CDR2 SMNVEV (reference sequence). CDR3 amino acids: CASSYGFGTGTYNEQFF. The CDR3 DNA reads as TGTGCCAGCAGTTATGGGTTCGGGACAGGGACTTACAATGAGCAGTTCTTC.

V is TRBV2 and J is TRBJ1-2; TRBD1 matches at 9 bases. CDR1 and CDR2 from the germline V gene are SNHLY and FYNNEI. Trimming cost V 0 bases and J 7 bases; bases outside gene matches: 3. CDR3 length equals 14 residues. The CDR3 bases are TGTGCCAGCAGTGAAGCACAGGGGGCTGTTGGCTACACCTTC. Encoded protein: CASSEAQGAVGYTF.

The chain combines TRBV4-2 with TRBJ2-3; TRBD2 matches 10 bases. The CDR3 consists of 17 residues. Trimming at V came to 1 base and at J to 5 bases, leaving 9 bases not matched to a gene. Per the germline V gene, CDR1 is LGHNA and CDR2 is YNFKEQ. Here the CDR3 reads CASSQVVASGGLDTQYF. The CDR3 nucleotides are TGTGCCAGCAGCCAAGTTGTGGCTAGCGGGGGCCTAGATACGCAGTATTTT.

The chain uses TRBV27 and TRBJ2-5; 11 nucleotides agree with TRBD2. V lost 11 bases, J lost 5 bases, and 10 bases stayed unmatched. The CDR3 contains 14 residues. Looked up from germline, CDR1 is MNHEY and CDR2 is SMNVEV (reference sequence). CDR3 bases: TGTGCCGCCGGGGCTAGCGGGAGGATCGAGACCCAGTACTTC. This translates into CAAGASGRIETQYF.

The J gene is TRBJ2-5, the V gene TRBV7-9; D is perhaps TRBD1 (5 bases). This CDR3 has 14 residues. Per the germline V gene, CDR1 is SEHNR and CDR2 is FQNEAQ (reference sequence). Trimming left V 9 bases short and J 2 bases short, with 16 bases between. The CDR3, as DNA: TGTGCCAGTGCACAGGATTACCCTCAAGAGACCCAGTACTTC. As protein: CASAQDYPQETQYF. The entire variable domain, with the rest obtained from reference TRBV7-9 and TRBJ2-5, is as follows: DTGVSQNPRHKITKRGQNVTFRCDPISEHNRLYWYRQTLGQGPEFLTYFQNEAQLEKSRLLSDRFSAERPKGSFSTLEIQRTEQGDSAMYLCASAQDYPQETQYFGPGTRLLVL.

This clone has only a few counts. CDR3: CASSINRATEQFF. For the CDR3, the DNA is TGTGCCAGTAGTATAAACAGGGCGACTGAGCAGTTCTTC. V and J are TRBV19 and TRBJ2-1; possible D gene TRBD1, 6 bases. The CDR3 consists of 13 residues. Trimming cost V 2 bases and J 9 bases, with 11 bases left between them. CDR1 and CDR2 (germline): LNHDA, SQIVND (reference sequence).

The rearrangement joins TRBV30 to TRBJ2-5; D remains ambiguous. Trimming stripped 1 base from V and 5 bases from J, with 11 bases between. Germline V lookup: CDR1 GTSNPN, CDR2 SVGIG (reference sequence). The CDR3 runs 13 residues. CDR3 sequence: CAWSGAGLETQYF. CDR3 DNA sequence: TGTGCCTGGAGTGGGGCAGGTTTGGAGACCCAGTACTTC.

This clone was counted a few times. The chain is built from TRBV6-5 and TRBJ1-1, with 9 bases fitting TRBD1. Per germline, CDR1 MNHEY and CDR2 SVGAGI. The CDR3 loop spans 15 amino acids. Trimming took 7 bases from V and 1 from J; bases not matched to a gene: 7. The CDR3 nucleotides are TGTGCCAGCAATACAGGGGGCGCGGGGAACACTGAAGCTTTCTTT. As protein: CASNTGGAGNTEAFF.

This rearrangement joins TRBV9 to TRBJ2-3; 8 positions agree with TRBD2. Germline loops: CDR1 SGDLS, CDR2 YYNGEE. The CDR3 consists of 17 residues. V shed 4 bases and J 4 bases; nucleotides not matched to a gene: 14. The CDR3 coding sequence is TGTGCCAGCAGCACCTCCTTCCCGGGACTAGGCCCAGATACGCAGTATTTT. Its translation: CASSTSFPGLGPDTQYF.

The chain has TRBV5-6 and TRBJ2-7; D remains ambiguous. Germline V gives CDR1 SGHDT, CDR2 YYEEEE. The V end lost 2 bases, the J end lost 2 bases, and 17 bases lay between the germline ends. The CDR3 has 16 amino acids. The CDR3 region is CASSFPSGMSPYEQYF. The CDR3, as DNA: TGTGCCAGCAGCTTCCCTTCCGGTATGAGCCCCTACGAGCAGTACTTC.

This chain connects TRBV30 to TRBJ1-5; 7 bases match TRBD1. Germline-derived CDR1 and CDR2 are GTSNPN and SVGIG (reference sequence). This CDR3 contains 12 residues. V trimming: 6 bases; J trimming: 4 bases; junction bases outside the gene matches: 3. CDR3 region: CACGQANQPQHF. CDR3 bases: TGTGCCTGCGGACAGGCGAATCAGCCCCAGCATTTT. Together with reference TRBV30 and TRBJ1-5, the CDR3 gives the full variable domain: SQTIHQWPATLVQPVGSPLSLECTVEGTSNPNLYWYRQAAGRGLQLLFYSVGIGQISSEVPQNLSASRPQDRQFILSSKKLLLSDSGFYLCACGQANQPQHFGDGTRLSIL.

This clone has only one observation. The chain employs TRBV18 and TRBJ2-3; D call uncertain. The germline V and J ends were trimmed by 6 bases and 4 bases, with 8 bases remaining between them. Germline values: CDR1 KGHSH, CDR2 LQKENI. CDR3 length: 12 residues. This CDR3 is CASSGASDTQYF. The DNA for the CDR3 is TGTGCCAGCTCGGGCGCGTCAGATACGCAGTATTTT.

The V call is TRBV30, the J call TRBJ2-3; D remains ambiguous. The germline V gene encodes CDR1 GTSNPN and CDR2 SVGIG (reference sequence). The V end lost 0 bases, the J end lost 2 bases, and 15 bases lay between the germline ends. The CDR3 runs to 16 residues. CDR3 sequence (DNA): TGTGCCTGGAGTGTACCATTCGCGGCAAACACAGATACGCAGTATTTT. Residues: CAWSVPFAANTDTQYF.

The chain carries TRBV27 and TRBJ2-3; D is possibly TRBD1 (6 bases). Trimming shortened V by 6 bases and J by 3 bases, and 10 bases separated the two germline ends. The length of the CDR3 is 13 residues. CDR1 is MNHEY, CDR2 SMNVEV, per germline (reference sequence). The CDR3 sequence is CASRTTGTDTQYF. The CDR3 coding sequence is TGTGCCAGCAGGACAACAGGGACAGATACGCAGTATTTT.

This CDR3 is CASSIRQFYGYTF. DNA of the CDR3: TGTGCCAGTAGTATACGACAGTTCTATGGCTACACCTTC. This chain connects TRBV19 to TRBJ1-2; tentative D call: TRBD1 (5 bases). The CDR3 runs to 13 residues. CDR1 and CDR2 (germline): LNHDA, SQIVND (reference sequence). V was cut by 2 bases and J by 4 bases, with 8 bases left in between. Looking up the rest from reference TRBV19 and TRBJ1-2 gives the full variable domain: DGGITQSPKYLFRKEGQNVTLSCEQNLNHDAMYWYRQDPGQGLRLIYYSQIVNDFQKGDIAEGYSVSREKKESFPLTVTSAQKNPTAFYLCASSIRQFYGYTFGSGTRLTVV.

The CDR3 sequence is CASRAGTGGGTQYF. The CDR3 DNA reads TGTGCCAGCAGGGCCGGGACTGGGGGAGGTACGCAGTATTTT. The chain links TRBV27 to TRBJ2-3; TRBD2 might be the D (6 bases). Germline lookup yields CDR1 MNHEY and CDR2 SMNVEV (reference sequence). With 6 bases removed from V and 8 bases from J, the gap between germline ends came to 18 bases. The CDR3 is 14 amino acids.

The rearrangement joins TRBV15 to TRBJ2-2, with D possibly matching TRBD1 (5 bases). This CDR3 is built from 13 residues. V was shortened by 10 bases and J by 7 bases, with 16 bases between the two germline ends. Germline lookup yields CDR1 LNHNV and CDR2 YYDKDF (reference sequence). The CDR3 region has the DNA TGTGCCAGCGGAAGGGGCTACAACGGGGAGCTGTTTTTT. This encodes CASGRGYNGELFF.

V gene TRBV7-9 combines with J gene TRBJ1-3; D gene uncertain. This CDR3 is built from 11 residues. The germline V gene has CDR1 SEHNR and CDR2 FQNEAQ (reference sequence). V dropped 3 bases and J dropped 8 bases, with 5 bases sitting between them. CDR3 in amino acids: CASSFGDTIYF. The CDR3 bases are TGTGCCAGCAGCTTCGGGGACACCATATATTTT.

The chain employs TRBV10-1 and TRBJ2-1; TRBD2 agrees at 11 bases. Germline V lookup: CDR1 WNHNN, CDR2 SYGVQD (reference sequence). This CDR3 spans 18 amino acids. V shed 4 bases and J 4 bases; nucleotides not matched to a gene: 12. The CDR3 region has the DNA TGCGCCAGCAGTGCCGGGACTAGCGGCGGGGGTCGTTACAATGAGCAGTTCTTC. Its translation: CASSAGTSGGGRYNEQFF.

The rearrangement joins TRBV20-1 to TRBJ2-7; the D gene is possibly TRBD2 (6 bases). The V and J ends lost 3 bases and 6 bases respectively, with 9 bases between them. The CDR3 contains 11 residues. Per germline, CDR1 DFQATT and CDR2 SNEGSKA (reference sequence). This chain's CDR3 is CSAREGLEQYF. CDR3 DNA sequence: TGCAGTGCTAGGGAGGGGCTCGAGCAGTACTTC.

This chain uses TRBV19 with TRBJ1-1, with 9 bases aligning to TRBD1. The CDR3 is made up of 16 amino acids. V shed 4 bases, J shed 7 bases, and the junction held 13 bases outside the gene matches. The germline V gene has CDR1 LNHDA and CDR2 SQIVND (reference sequence). CDR3 residues: CASSRQPGGQGIEAFF. DNA for the CDR3: TGTGCCAGTAGTAGGCAACCGGGGGGACAGGGTATTGAAGCTTTCTTT.

J is TRBJ1-4 and V is TRBV23-1, with 7 positions matching TRBD1. TRBV23-1 is assigned to the ORF class and has an uncertain function. The CDR3 runs 17 residues. The ends lost 7 bases at V and 4 bases at J; junction bases unmatched: 15. The CDR3, as DNA: TGCGCCAGCATTACCACTCCGGGACAGATAAATAATGAAAAACTGTTTTTT. This translates into CASITTPGQINNEKLFF.

This chain uses TRBV4-1 with TRBJ1-5; weak D call: TRBD1 (6 bases). V dropped 1 base and J dropped 4 bases, with 14 bases sitting between them. This CDR3 contains 16 residues. The germline V gene encodes CDR1 MGHRA and CDR2 YSYEKL. CDR3 region: CASSQAGGSPNQPQHF. DNA of the CDR3: TGCGCCAGCAGCCAAGCGGGGGGCAGCCCGAATCAGCCCCAGCATTTT.

The rearrangement links TRBV10-2 to TRBJ2-1, with 9 bases identical to TRBD2. Germline CDR1 WSHSY, CDR2 SAAADI. This CDR3 comprises 17 residues. Losses at the gene ends were 4 bases for V and 4 bases for J; bases not matched to a gene: 11. The CDR3 loop is CASSAPILAGDYNEQFF. CDR3 sequence (DNA): TGCGCCAGCAGTGCCCCAATACTAGCGGGTGATTACAATGAGCAGTTCTTC.